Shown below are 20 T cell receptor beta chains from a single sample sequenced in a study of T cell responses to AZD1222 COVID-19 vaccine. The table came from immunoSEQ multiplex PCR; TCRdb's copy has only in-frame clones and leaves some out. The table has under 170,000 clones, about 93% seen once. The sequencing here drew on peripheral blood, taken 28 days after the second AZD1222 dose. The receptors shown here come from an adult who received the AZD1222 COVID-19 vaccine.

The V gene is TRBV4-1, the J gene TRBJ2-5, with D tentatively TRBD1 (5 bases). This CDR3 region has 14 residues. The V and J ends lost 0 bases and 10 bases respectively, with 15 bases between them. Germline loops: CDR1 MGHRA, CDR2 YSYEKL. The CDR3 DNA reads TGCGCCAGCAGCCAAGAAGGGGTGTCCATGAACCAGTACTTC. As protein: CASSQEGVSMNQYF.

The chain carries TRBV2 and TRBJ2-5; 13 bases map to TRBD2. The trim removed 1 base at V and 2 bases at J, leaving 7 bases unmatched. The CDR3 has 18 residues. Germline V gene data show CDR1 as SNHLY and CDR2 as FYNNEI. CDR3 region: CASSEVWTSGRPQETQYF. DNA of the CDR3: TGTGCCAGCAGTGAAGTTTGGACTAGCGGGAGACCTCAAGAGACCCAGTACTTC.

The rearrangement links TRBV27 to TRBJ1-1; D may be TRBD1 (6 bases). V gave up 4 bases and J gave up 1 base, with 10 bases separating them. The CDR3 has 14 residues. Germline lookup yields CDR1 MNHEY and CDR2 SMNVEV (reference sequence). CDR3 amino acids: CASSWIGGNTEAFF. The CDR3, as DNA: TGTGCCAGCAGTTGGATAGGGGGGAACACTGAAGCTTTCTTT.

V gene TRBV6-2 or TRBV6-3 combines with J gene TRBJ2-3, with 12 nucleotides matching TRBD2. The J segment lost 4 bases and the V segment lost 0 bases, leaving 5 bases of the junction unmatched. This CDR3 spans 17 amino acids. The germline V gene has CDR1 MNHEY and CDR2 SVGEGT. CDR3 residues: CASSYSPRLAGADTQYF. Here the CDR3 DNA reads TGTGCCAGCAGTTACTCCCCTCGACTAGCGGGAGCAGATACGCAGTATTTT.

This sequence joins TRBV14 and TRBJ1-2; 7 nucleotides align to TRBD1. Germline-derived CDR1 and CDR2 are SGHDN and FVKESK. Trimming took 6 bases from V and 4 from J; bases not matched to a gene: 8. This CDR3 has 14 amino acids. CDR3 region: CASRRGAGGYGYTF. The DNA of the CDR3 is TGTGCCAGCAGGCGGGGAGCAGGGGGCTATGGCTACACCTTC. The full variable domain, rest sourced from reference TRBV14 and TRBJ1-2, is EAGVTQFPSHSVIEKGQTVTLRCDPISGHDNLYWYRRVMGKEIKFLLHFVKESKQDESGMPNNRFLAERTGGTYSTLKVQPAELEDSGVYFCASRRGAGGYGYTFGSGTRLTVV.

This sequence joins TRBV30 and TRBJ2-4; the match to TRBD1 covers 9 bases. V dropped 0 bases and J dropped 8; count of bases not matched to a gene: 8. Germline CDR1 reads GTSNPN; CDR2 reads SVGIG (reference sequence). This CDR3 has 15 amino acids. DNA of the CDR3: TGTGCCTGGAGTGTACAGGGACAGGGAGGTGACATTCAGTACTTC. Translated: CAWSVQGQGGDIQYF.

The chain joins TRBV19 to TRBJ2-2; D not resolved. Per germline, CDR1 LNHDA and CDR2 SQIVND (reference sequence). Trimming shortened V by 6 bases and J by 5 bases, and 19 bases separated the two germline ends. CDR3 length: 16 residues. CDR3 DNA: TGTGCCAGTAGCTCTCTGGGCAGGACGAGGACCGGGGAGCTGTTTTTT. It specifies CASSSLGRTRTGELFF. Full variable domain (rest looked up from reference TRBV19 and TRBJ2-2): DGGITQSPKYLFRKEGQNVTLSCEQNLNHDAMYWYRQDPGQGLRLIYYSQIVNDFQKGDIAEGYSVSREKKESFPLTVTSAQKNPTAFYLCASSSLGRTRTGELFFGEGSRLTVL.

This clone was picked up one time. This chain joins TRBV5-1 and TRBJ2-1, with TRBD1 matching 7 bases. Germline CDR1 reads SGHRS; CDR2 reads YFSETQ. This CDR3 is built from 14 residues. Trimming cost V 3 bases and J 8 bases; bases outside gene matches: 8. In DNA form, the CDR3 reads TGCGCCAGCAGCTCGGGACAGTCTTTGTATGAGCAGTTCTTC. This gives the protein CASSSGQSLYEQFF. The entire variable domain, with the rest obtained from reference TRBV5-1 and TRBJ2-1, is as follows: KAGVTQTPRYLIKTRGQQVTLSCSPISGHRSVSWYQQTPGQGLQFLFEYFSETQRNKGNFPGRFSGRQFSNSRSEMNVSTLELGDSALYLCASSSGQSLYEQFFGPGTRLTVL.

The CDR3 here is CASSQVWGGITEAFF. CDR3 DNA: TGTGCCAGCAGCCAAGTTTGGGGAGGGATCACTGAAGCTTTCTTT. J is TRBJ1-1 and V is TRBV14; no reliable D call. Trimming shortened V by 1 base and J by 4 bases, and 13 bases separated the two germline ends. The CDR3 runs 15 residues. Germline CDR1 and CDR2: SGHDN and FVKESK.

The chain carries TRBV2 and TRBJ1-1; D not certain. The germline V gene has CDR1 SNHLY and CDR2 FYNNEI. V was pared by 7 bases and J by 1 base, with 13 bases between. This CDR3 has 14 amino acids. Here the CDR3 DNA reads TGTGCCAGCACCGAGCTCTACCAGAACACTGAAGCTTTCTTT. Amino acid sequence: CASTELYQNTEAFF. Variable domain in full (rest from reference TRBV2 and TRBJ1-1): EPEVTQTPSHQVTQMGQEVILRCVPISNHLYFYWYRQILGQKVEFLVSFYNNEISEKSEIFDDQFSVERPDGSNFTLKIRSTKLEDSAMYFCASTELYQNTEAFFGQGTRLTVV.

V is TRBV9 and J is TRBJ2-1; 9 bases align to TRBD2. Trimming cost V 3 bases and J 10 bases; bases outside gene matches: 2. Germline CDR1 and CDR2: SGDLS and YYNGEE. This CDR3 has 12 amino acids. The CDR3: CASSASGKEQFF. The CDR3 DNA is TGTGCCAGCAGCGCTAGCGGGAAGGAGCAGTTCTTC.

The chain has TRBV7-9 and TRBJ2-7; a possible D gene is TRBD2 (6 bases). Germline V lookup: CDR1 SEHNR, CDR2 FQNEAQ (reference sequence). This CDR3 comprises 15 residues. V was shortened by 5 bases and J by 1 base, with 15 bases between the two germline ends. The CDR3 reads CASSPAGSRSYEQYF. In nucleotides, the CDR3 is TGTGCCAGCAGCCCAGCGGGCAGTAGGTCCTACGAGCAGTACTTC. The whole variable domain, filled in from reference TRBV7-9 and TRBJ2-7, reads DTGVSQNPRHKITKRGQNVTFRCDPISEHNRLYWYRQTLGQGPEFLTYFQNEAQLEKSRLLSDRFSAERPKGSFSTLEIQRTEQGDSAMYLCASSPAGSRSYEQYFGPGTRLTVT.

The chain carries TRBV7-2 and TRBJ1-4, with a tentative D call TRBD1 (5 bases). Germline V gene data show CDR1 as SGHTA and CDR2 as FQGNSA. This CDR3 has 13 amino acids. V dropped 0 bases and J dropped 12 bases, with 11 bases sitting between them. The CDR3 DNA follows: TGTGCCAGCAGCTTAGCCTCGGGGGGGGAACTGTTTTTT. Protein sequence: CASSLASGGELFF. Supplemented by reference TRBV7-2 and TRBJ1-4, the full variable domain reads GAGVSQSPSNKVTEKGKDVELRCDPISGHTALYWYRQSLGQGLEFLIYFQGNSAPDKSGLPSDRFSAERTGGSVSTLTIQRTQQEDSAVYLCASSLASGGELFFGSGTQLSVL.

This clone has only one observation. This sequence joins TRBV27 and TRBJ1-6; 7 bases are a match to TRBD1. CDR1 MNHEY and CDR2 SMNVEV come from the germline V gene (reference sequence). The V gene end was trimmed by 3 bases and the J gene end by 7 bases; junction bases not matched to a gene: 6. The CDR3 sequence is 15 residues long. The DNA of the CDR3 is TGTGCCAGCAGTTTGAGACAGGGACGGAATTCACCCCTCCACTTT. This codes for CASSLRQGRNSPLHF.

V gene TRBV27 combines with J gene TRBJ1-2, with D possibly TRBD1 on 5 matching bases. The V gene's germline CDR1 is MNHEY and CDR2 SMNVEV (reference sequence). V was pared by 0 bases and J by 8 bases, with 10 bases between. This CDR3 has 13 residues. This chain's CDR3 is CASSLSGGAGYTF. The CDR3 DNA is TGTGCCAGCAGTTTATCGGGGGGAGCGGGCTACACCTTC.

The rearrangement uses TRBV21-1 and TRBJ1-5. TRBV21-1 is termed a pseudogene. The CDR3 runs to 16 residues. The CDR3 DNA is TGTGCCAACGCCGACCCGGGGTTCAATAGCAATCAGCCCCAGCATTTT. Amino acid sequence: CANADPGFNSNQPQHF.

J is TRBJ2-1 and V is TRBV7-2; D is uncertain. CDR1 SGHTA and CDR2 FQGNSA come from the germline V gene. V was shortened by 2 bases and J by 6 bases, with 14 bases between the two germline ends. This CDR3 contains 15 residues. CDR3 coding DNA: TGTGCCAGCAGCTTATTTCTAGGATTGGGCAATGAGCAGTTCTTC. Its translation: CASSLFLGLGNEQFF.

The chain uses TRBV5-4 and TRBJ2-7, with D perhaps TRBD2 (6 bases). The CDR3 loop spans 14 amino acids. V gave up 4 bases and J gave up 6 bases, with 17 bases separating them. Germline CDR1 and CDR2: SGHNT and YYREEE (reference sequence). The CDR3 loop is CASSGGTGRVEQYF. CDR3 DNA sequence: TGTGCCAGCAGCGGGGGGACGGGGCGCGTCGAGCAGTACTTC.

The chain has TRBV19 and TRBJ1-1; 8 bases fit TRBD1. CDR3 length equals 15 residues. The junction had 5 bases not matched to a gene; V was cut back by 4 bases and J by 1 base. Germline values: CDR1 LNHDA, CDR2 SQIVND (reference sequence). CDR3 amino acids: CASSRDRGPNTEAFF. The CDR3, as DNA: TGTGCCAGTAGTAGAGACAGGGGACCGAACACTGAAGCTTTCTTT. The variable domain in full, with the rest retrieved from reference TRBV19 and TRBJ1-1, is DGGITQSPKYLFRKEGQNVTLSCEQNLNHDAMYWYRQDPGQGLRLIYYSQIVNDFQKGDIAEGYSVSREKKESFPLTVTSAQKNPTAFYLCASSRDRGPNTEAFFGQGTRLTVV.

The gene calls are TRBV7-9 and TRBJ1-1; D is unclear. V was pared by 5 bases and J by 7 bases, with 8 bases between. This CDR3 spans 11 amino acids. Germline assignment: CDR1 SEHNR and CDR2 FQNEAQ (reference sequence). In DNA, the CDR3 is TGTGCCAGCAGCCACGACCGTGAAGCTTTCTTT. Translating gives CASSHDREAFF. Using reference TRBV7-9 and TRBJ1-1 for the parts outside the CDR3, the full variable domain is DTGVSQNPRHKITKRGQNVTFRCDPISEHNRLYWYRQTLGQGPEFLTYFQNEAQLEKSRLLSDRFSAERPKGSFSTLEIQRTEQGDSAMYLCASSHDREAFFGQGTRLTVV.